These 4 T cell receptor beta chains originate from one sample sequenced in a study of T cells in women clearing cervical HPV infection. Assay used: immunoSEQ multiplex PCR; TCRdb lists only in-frame clones, some missing. This table lists tens of thousands of clones. The sample comprised blood buffy coat. These receptors all stem from a woman aged 18 to 75 with a cervical HPV16 infection that either progressed to CIN3+ or cleared (not recorded which).

With respect to this clone: From the germline J gene comes the end of the CDR3, since the read stops 3 residues before it. The rearrangement uses TRBV29-1 and TRBJ1-1; D is ambiguous. The ends were cut back, 4 bases at V and 7 bases at J, with 10 bases in the middle. CDR1 and CDR2 from the germline V gene are SQVTM and ANQGSEA. This CDR3 comprises 11 residues. The sequenced CDR3 bases are TGCAGCGTTGTTTACAGATTTGAA. Translated, it gives CSVVYRFE. In full, the CDR3 is CSVVYRFEAFF. The full variable domain, with the rest looked up from reference TRBV29-1 and TRBJ1-1, is SAVISQKPSRDICQRGTSLTIQCQVDSQVTMMFWYRQQPGQSLTLIATANQGSEATYESGFVIDKFPISRPNLTFSTLTVSNMSPEDSSIYLCSVVYRFEAFFGQGTRLTVV.

On this clone: From the germline J gene comes the end of the CDR3, since the read stops 3 residues before it. The chain recombines TRBV29-1 with TRBJ2-5; 7 bases agree with TRBD1. CDR3 size: 13 residues. Per the germline V gene, CDR1 is SQVTM and CDR2 is ANQGSEA. The CDR3 sequence is CSVEEYGTDTQYF. The DNA read from the CDR3 is TGCAGCGTTGAGGAATACGGGACAGATACC.

On this clone itself: The read halts 3 residues ahead of the CDR3 end, with the missing end drawn from the germline J gene. The chain employs TRBV20-1 and TRBJ2-7; 12 bases match TRBD1. Germline loops: CDR1 DFQATT, CDR2 SNEGSKA (reference sequence). This CDR3 has 15 amino acids. Trimming at V came to 3 bases and at J to 4 bases, leaving 7 bases not matched to a gene. CDR3 protein: CSASAGTGGWYEQYF. CDR3 bases read: TGCAGTGCTAGCGCCGGGACAGGGGGCTGGTACGAG.

Regarding this clone: Read sequence stops 3 residues before the CDR3 end, and the germline J gene provides the missing end. The V and J genes are TRBV18 and TRBJ1-6, with 7 positions matching TRBD1. Germline V lookup: CDR1 KGHSH, CDR2 LQKENI. Trimming removed 3 bases from V and 5 bases from J; junction bases left unmatched: 4. CDR3 length equals 15 residues. CDR3: CASSPYRGDNSPLHF. CDR3 DNA (partial): TGTGCCAGCTCACCTTACAGGGGCGATAATTCACCC.